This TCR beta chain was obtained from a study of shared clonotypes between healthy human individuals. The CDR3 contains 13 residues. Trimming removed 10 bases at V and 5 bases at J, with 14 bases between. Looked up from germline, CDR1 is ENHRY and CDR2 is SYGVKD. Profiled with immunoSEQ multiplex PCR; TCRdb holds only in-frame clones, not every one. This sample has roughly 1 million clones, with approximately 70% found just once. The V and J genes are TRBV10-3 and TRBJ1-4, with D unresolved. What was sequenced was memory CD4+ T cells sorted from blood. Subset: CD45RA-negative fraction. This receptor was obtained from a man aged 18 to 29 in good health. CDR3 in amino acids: CATESGPNEKLFF. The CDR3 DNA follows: TGTGCCACCGAATCCGGTCCGAATGAAAAACTGTTTTTT.